The clone carrying this T cell receptor beta chain was recorded a few times. The data originate from a study of blood T cells in healthy people across ages. The overall study: Template switching picked up about one barcoded beta molecule for each two T cells.

Caucasian individuals from Russia who were healthy and aged roughly 6 to 90 acted as donors. Total RNA extraction produced at least 5.5 micrograms (per sample) for the study. Primed by a sample-barcoded 5' primer and a J-beta primer mix, a second PCR proceeded for roughly 7 to 11 cycles. TCRdb used MiXCR to reprocess the 5' RACE reads, holding one entry per CDR3 protein. Of fewer than 1,000,000 distinct CDR3 sequences in the sample, under 55% were seen once. V was shortened by 2 bases and J by 0 bases, with 12 bases between the two germline ends. Germline V gene sequence: CDR1 LNHNV, CDR2 YYDKDF (reference sequence). The CDR3 is made up of 16 amino acids.

This TCR was recovered from a man in his 60s in good health. What was sequenced was blood. J is TRBJ2-3 and V is TRBV15; tentative D call: TRBD2 (5 bases). CDR3 DNA: TGTGCCACCAGCAGAATCTCCGGGGAGAGCACAGATACGCAGTATTTT. This translates into CATSRISGESTDTQYF.